This passage covers 17 T cell receptor beta chains from one sample sequenced in a study of blood T cells in healthy people across ages. Primed by a sample-barcoded 5' primer and a J-beta primer mix, a second PCR proceeded for roughly 7 to 12 cycles. In TCRdb, the 5' RACE reads were re-called with MiXCR into one record per CDR3 protein. The table has some 1.5 million distinct CDR3 sequences, 28% seen once. The specimen was blood. These TCRs come from a woman in her 30s in good health.

The CDR3 reads CASSDALTEQYF. CDR3 bases: TGTGCCAGCAGCGATGCTCTCACGGAGCAGTACTTC. This chain uses TRBV2 with TRBJ2-7; D unclear. This CDR3 spans 12 amino acids. Per the germline V gene, CDR1 is SNHLY and CDR2 is FYNNEI. Trimming shortened V by 6 bases and J by 7 bases, and 13 bases separated the two germline ends.

This chain connects TRBV4-1 to TRBJ2-3; 11 nucleotides line up with TRBD2. CDR3 size: 16 residues. With 4 bases clipped from V and 4 bases from J, the junction kept 7 bases outside the gene matches. Germline V gene data show CDR1 as MGHRA and CDR2 as YSYEKL. In DNA form, the CDR3 reads TGCGCCAGCAGCCCAGTGACTAGCGGGGTTGCAGATACGCAGTATTTT. Translating gives CASSPVTSGVADTQYF.

The chain carries TRBV28 and TRBJ2-7; 7 nucleotides align to TRBD1. Trimming at V came to 7 bases and at J to 2 bases, leaving 8 bases not matched to a gene. CDR3 size: 14 residues. CDR1 is MDHEN and CDR2 is SYDVKM in the germline V gene. The CDR3 nucleotides read TGTGCCAGCAAGTACTACAGGGGAGCCTACGAGCAGTACTTC. It is translated as CASKYYRGAYEQYF.

V is TRBV30 and J is TRBJ1-2; D is uncertain. CDR3 length: 11 amino acids. CDR1 and CDR2 from the germline V gene are GTSNPN and SVGIG (reference sequence). V lost 0 bases to trimming and J lost 6 bases, with 5 bases between them. In nucleotides, the CDR3 is TGTGCCTGGAGTGTAGGAGATGGCTACACCTTC. Translating it yields CAWSVGDGYTF.

The rearrangement links TRBV4-1 to TRBJ1-5; 8 nucleotides match TRBD1. This CDR3 comprises 15 residues. From germline, CDR1 is MGHRA and CDR2 YSYEKL. The V and J ends lost 4 bases and 4 bases, in that order; junction bases with no gene match: 6. The CDR3 sequence is CASSPRTGRNQPQHF. The CDR3 DNA sequence: TGCGCCAGCAGCCCGAGGACAGGGAGGAATCAGCCCCAGCATTTT.

V is TRBV12-3 or TRBV12-4 and J is TRBJ1-1, with D uncertain. CDR3 length: 13 residues. V lost 1 base to trimming and J lost 4 bases, with 7 bases between them. CDR3 bases: TGTGCCAGCAGTTTAGGCGTACTCACTGAAGCTTTCTTT. Protein sequence: CASSLGVLTEAFF.

CDR3 loop: CASSQGQGGHYGYTF. The CDR3 DNA sequence: TGTGCCAGCAGTCAAGGACAGGGGGGACACTATGGCTACACCTTC. The J gene is TRBJ1-2, the V gene TRBV12-3 or TRBV12-4; 10 bases are a match to TRBD1. This CDR3 region has 15 residues. V shed 5 bases and J 3 bases; nucleotides not matched to a gene: 6.

Of note for this clonotype: The junction departs from germline at one end; a sequencing error may be responsible. This chain links TRBV20-1 with TRBJ2-1; 8 bases match TRBD2. The DNA matches TRBJ2-7 better at its end, which makes the J call doubtful. The CDR3 spans 15 residues. CDR1 is DFQATT, CDR2 SNEGSKA, per germline (reference sequence). CDR3 amino acids: CIARLAGGSYNEQYF. The CDR3 DNA reads as TGCATTGCTAGGCTCGCGGGAGGTTCCTACAATGAGCAGTACTTC.

This chain joins TRBV5-1 and TRBJ2-1; 10 nucleotides agree with TRBD1. Germline values: CDR1 SGHRS, CDR2 YFSETQ. J was trimmed by 7 bases and V by 4 bases; bases with no gene match: 11. This CDR3 is 16 amino acids long. The CDR3 region is CASSILGTGDYNEQFF. CDR3 nucleotides: TGCGCCAGCAGCATCTTAGGGACAGGGGATTATAATGAGCAGTTCTTC.

With respect to this clonotype: At one end, the junction sequence differs from germline, possibly due to a read error. The rearrangement uses TRBV27 and TRBJ2-1; unclear D gene. Germline V gives CDR1 MNHEY, CDR2 SMNVEV (reference sequence). The CDR3 spans 16 residues. The CDR3 spells CVSSSSGQSSYNEQFF. The CDR3 DNA sequence: TGTGTCAGCAGTAGCTCAGGCCAGAGCTCCTACAATGAGCAGTTCTTC.

V usage is TRBV18 and J usage is TRBJ2-1; a possible D gene is TRBD1 (6 bases). Between the trimmed V and J ends, which lost 0 bases and 12 bases, there was a span of 18 bases. The CDR3 consists of 15 residues. CDR1 and CDR2 from the germline V gene are KGHSH and LQKENI. The CDR3 loop is CASSPPGATTYGQFF. The CDR3 DNA reads TGTGCCAGCTCACCACCGGGGGCGACTACCTACGGGCAGTTCTTC.

In this sample, this clonotype turned up a few times. This sequence joins TRBV5-1 and TRBJ2-3; 11 nucleotides match TRBD2. V was pared by 0 bases and J by 3 bases, with 9 bases of the junction left unmatched. Germline V gene data show CDR1 as SGHRS and CDR2 as YFSETQ. CDR3 length equals 18 residues. CDR3 DNA: TGCGCCAGCAGCTTGGTCGGTCCTAGCGGGGGGCCAACAGATACGCAGTATTTT. This sequence encodes CASSLVGPSGGPTDTQYF. Filled out from reference TRBV5-1 and TRBJ2-3, the complete variable domain reads KAGVTQTPRYLIKTRGQQVTLSCSPISGHRSVSWYQQTPGQGLQFLFEYFSETQRNKGNFPGRFSGRQFSNSRSEMNVSTLELGDSALYLCASSLVGPSGGPTDTQYFGPGTRLTVL.

There are a few counts of this clonotype. J is TRBJ1-1 and V is TRBV5-1; 7 positions agree with TRBD1. Per germline, CDR1 SGHRS and CDR2 YFSETQ. V lost 0 bases, J lost 2 bases, and 7 bases stayed unmatched. The CDR3 spans 16 residues. The CDR3 reads CASSLAPGQSNTEAFF. Here the CDR3 DNA reads TGCGCCAGCAGCTTGGCCCCGGGACAGTCTAACACTGAAGCTTTCTTT.

V is TRBV24-1 and J is TRBJ1-2; 8 positions match TRBD1. Germline V gene sequence: CDR1 KGHDR, CDR2 SFDVKD. Germline trimming cut 3 bases from V and 3 bases from J; bases unmatched to any gene: 5. CDR3 length: 15 residues. The CDR3 bases are TGTGCCACCAGTGATCAAGGGACAGGTGACTATGGCTACACCTTC. This gives the protein CATSDQGTGDYGYTF.

In this sample, this clonotype turned up a few times. V usage is TRBV5-1 and J usage is TRBJ2-5, with D maybe TRBD2 (6 bases). V was clipped by 4 bases and J by 5 bases, with 15 bases between them. From germline, CDR1 is SGHRS and CDR2 YFSETQ. The CDR3 contains 14 residues. CDR3 bases: TGCGCCAGCAGCCGCCAGGGACTGCGGGAGACCCAGTACTTC. Protein: CASSRQGLRETQYF.

This clonotype was counted a few times. The chain carries TRBV5-1 and TRBJ1-2, with TRBD1 identical over 9 bases. The CDR3 is 15 amino acids. Germline V gene lookup returns CDR1 SGHRS and CDR2 YFSETQ. V trimming: 6 bases; J trimming: 1 base; junction bases outside the gene matches: 7. As DNA, the CDR3 is TGCGCCAGCAACGAAGGGACAGGGCTTAACTATGGCTACACCTTC. Translating gives CASNEGTGLNYGYTF.

This chain uses TRBV6-5 with TRBJ1-1; D possibly corresponds to TRBD1 (6 bases). This CDR3 has 16 residues. Trimming cost V 4 bases and J 3 bases, with 18 bases left between them. CDR1 is MNHEY and CDR2 is SVGAGI in the germline V gene. The CDR3 here is CASSSLGGGFHTEAFF. CDR3 nucleotides: TGTGCCAGCAGTTCTCTAGGGGGGGGTTTCCACACTGAAGCTTTCTTT.